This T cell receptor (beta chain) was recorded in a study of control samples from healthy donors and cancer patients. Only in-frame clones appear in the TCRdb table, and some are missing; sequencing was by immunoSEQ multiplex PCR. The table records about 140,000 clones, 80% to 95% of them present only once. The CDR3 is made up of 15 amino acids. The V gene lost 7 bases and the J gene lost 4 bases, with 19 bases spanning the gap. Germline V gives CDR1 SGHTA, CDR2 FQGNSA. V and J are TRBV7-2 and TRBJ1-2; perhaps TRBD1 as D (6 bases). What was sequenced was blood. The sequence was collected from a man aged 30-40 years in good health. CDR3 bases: TGTGCCAGCACCCAAATGGGGGGCCCCGCCTATGGCTACACCTTC. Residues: CASTQMGGPAYGYTF.